These T cell receptor beta chains were read from a single sample in a study of shared clonotypes between healthy human individuals. This table comes from immunoSEQ multiplex PCR, and its TCRdb copy is limited to in-frame clones, with some not included. In the table there are some 1.1 million clones, 77% of which are singletons. The sample taken for sequencing was memory CD4+ T cells from PBMCs. The source is a man aged 18 to 29 in good health. Some clones in this sample may be carry-over from other donors' samples. Both conserved end residues are trimmed from each CDR3. Each record gives: V gene, clone size, CDR3 protein. Clone size appears in some rows only: once, few, many, or a class for an expanded clone.

>TRBV25-1|.
APIRDGHYEQY
>TRBV6-5|.
ASSYGQSTDTQY
>TRBV4-1|few
ASSQHGTATDEQY
>TRBV14|once
ASSQGGAVPLGEQY
>TRBV11-3|.
ASSPGGAFSEDEQY
>TRBV4-1|.
ASSQALLTGGPYEQY
>TRBV28|once
ATRNWGLAGGLAGGKSYEQY
>TRBV28|once
ASSLSGGRHYGYT
>TRBV7-9|.
ASSLFSNTEAF
>TRBV7-9|.
ASSLVKGVGANVLT
>TRBV6-5|.
ASSLDRGPRNEQF
>TRBV9|.
ASSPDSRSGNTIY
>TRBV18|.
ASSPTGKKQPQH
>TRBV4-1|.
ASTQRQGSSSGYT
>TRBV7-2|once
ASSLALLIGGSPLY
>TRBV2|once
ASSEGGASSYEQY
>TRBV18|once
ASSLTGLLSYEQY
>TRBV18|.
ASSLRRAKIQGYEQY
>TRBV4-1|.
ASSQEGYTQY
>TRBV7-9|.
ASSAHGGNTEAF
>TRBV7-2|once
ASSSTAGVMTDTQY
>TRBV18|once
ASSPGQVKNTEAF
>TRBV21-1|.
ASSSDRGHGNEQF
>TRBV5-1|few
ASSSGGAVSRYEQY
>TRBV10-2|many
ASRKGPGNYEQY
>TRBV4-2|once
ASSQDPPYEQY
>TRBV2|once
ASSPRQGGQPQH
>TRBV20-1|.
SARSPYEQY
>TRBV7-2|.
ASSRLVDEQY
>TRBV28|.
ASRPSNRVLQYEQY
>TRBV28|.
ASSLSQRNQPQH
>TRBV18|.
ASSPLGQTYEQY